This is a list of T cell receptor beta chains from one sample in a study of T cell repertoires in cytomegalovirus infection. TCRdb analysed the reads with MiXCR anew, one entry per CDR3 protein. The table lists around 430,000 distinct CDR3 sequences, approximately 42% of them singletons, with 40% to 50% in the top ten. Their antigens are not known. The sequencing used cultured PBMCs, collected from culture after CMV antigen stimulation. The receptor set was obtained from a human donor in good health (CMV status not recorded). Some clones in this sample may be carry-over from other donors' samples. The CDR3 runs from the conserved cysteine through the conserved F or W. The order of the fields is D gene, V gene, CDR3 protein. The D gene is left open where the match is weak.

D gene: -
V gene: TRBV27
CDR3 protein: CASSLTAGHQPQHF

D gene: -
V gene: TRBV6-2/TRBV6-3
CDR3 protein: CASKSDAAEQYF

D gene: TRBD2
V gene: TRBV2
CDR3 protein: CASSEGLAGSNEQFF

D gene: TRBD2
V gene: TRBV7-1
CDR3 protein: CASSWKFLLSSGSDGELFF

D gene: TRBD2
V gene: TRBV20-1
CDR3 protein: CSGGRREGTDTQYF

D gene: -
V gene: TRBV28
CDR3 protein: CASTPTTGLSFF

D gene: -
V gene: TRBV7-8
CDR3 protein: CASSLGLGENEKLFF

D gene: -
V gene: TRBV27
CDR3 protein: CASSLSGDSSISGELFF

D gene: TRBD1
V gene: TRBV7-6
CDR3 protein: CASSLAGQGVTEAFF

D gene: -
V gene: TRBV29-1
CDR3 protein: CSVVGSGNYGYTF

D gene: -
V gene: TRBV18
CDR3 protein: CASSPTSGNQPQHF

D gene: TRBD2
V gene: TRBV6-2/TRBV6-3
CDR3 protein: CASSYAAGVSYNEQFF

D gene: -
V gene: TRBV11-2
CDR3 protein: CASSPPGRRPQHF

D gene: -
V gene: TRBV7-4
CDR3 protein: CASSLSWTLTFGEKLFF

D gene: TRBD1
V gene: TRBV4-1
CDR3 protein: CASRQVYRGSNEKLFF

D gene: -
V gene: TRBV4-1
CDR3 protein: CASSPAGVGRWDIQYF

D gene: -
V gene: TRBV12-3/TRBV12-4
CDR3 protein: CASSDGVATEAFF